The 19 T cell receptor beta chains given below trace back to one sample, sequenced in a study of control samples from healthy donors and cancer patients. Only in-frame clones appear in the TCRdb table, and some are missing; sequencing was by immunoSEQ multiplex PCR. The sample contains about 120,000 clones, 80% to 95% of which appear only once. Sequenced material: blood. The receptor source for this set is a man between 18 and 35 years old in good health.

The chain carries TRBV18 and TRBJ1-1; D is unresolved. The V gene's germline CDR1 is KGHSH and CDR2 LQKENI. The CDR3 runs to 15 residues. The germline V and J ends were trimmed by 3 bases and 1 base, with 12 bases remaining between them. The CDR3 coding sequence is TGTGCCAGCTCACCCGGCGCGGCGAGGAACACTGAAGCTTTCTTT. Residues: CASSPGAARNTEAFF.

This chain joins TRBV19 and TRBJ2-3; 13 bases align to TRBD2. CDR3 length: 19 amino acids. Germline V gene sequence: CDR1 LNHDA, CDR2 SQIVND (reference sequence). Germline trimming cut 5 bases from V and 2 bases from J; bases unmatched to any gene: 13. The CDR3 here is CASSVGLAGDFFYTDTQYF. CDR3 sequence (DNA): TGTGCCAGTAGTGTCGGACTAGCGGGGGATTTCTTTTACACAGATACGCAGTATTTT. Combining the CDR3 with reference TRBV19 and TRBJ2-3 gives the whole variable domain DGGITQSPKYLFRKEGQNVTLSCEQNLNHDAMYWYRQDPGQGLRLIYYSQIVNDFQKGDIAEGYSVSREKKESFPLTVTSAQKNPTAFYLCASSVGLAGDFFYTDTQYFGPGTRLTVL.

This clone has just a few counts. The chain has TRBV18 and TRBJ1-2, with a weak D call TRBD1 (6 bases). The CDR3 spans 15 residues. Germline CDR1 and CDR2: KGHSH and LQKENI. The ends were cut back, 1 base at V and 6 bases at J, with 15 bases in the middle. In nucleotides, the CDR3 is TGTGCCAGCTCACCACAGGTCAGGGGATATCATGGCTACACCTTC. It codes for CASSPQVRGYHGYTF.

Here the CDR3 DNA reads TGTGCCAGCAGCTCACATGGAGACAGGTCCTACGAGCAGTACTTC. Protein: CASSSHGDRSYEQYF. The genes are TRBV5-5 and TRBJ2-7; D may be TRBD1 (6 bases). The CDR3 is made up of 15 amino acids. Germline V gene lookup returns CDR1 SGHKS and CDR2 YYEKEE (reference sequence). Trimming took 3 bases from V and 1 from J, leaving 14 bases between them.

This chain links TRBV9 with TRBJ1-6, with TRBD1 as a possible D gene (6 bases). Trimming pared 6 bases from V and 3 bases from J, leaving 13 bases between. Germline CDR1 is SGDLS and CDR2 is YYNGEE. This CDR3 comprises 15 residues. CDR3 sequence reads: CASNPGVDYNSPLHF. DNA of the CDR3: TGTGCCAGCAATCCAGGGGTCGACTATAATTCACCCCTCCACTTT.

This chain joins TRBV7-9 and TRBJ1-1; the D is unclear. Germline V CDR1 and CDR2: SEHNR, FQNEAQ (reference sequence). CDR3 length: 13 residues. V was cut by 4 bases and J by 4 bases, with 10 bases left in between. In DNA, the CDR3 is TGTGCCAGCAGCTCAAGCCTGGGCACTGAAGCTTTCTTT. Amino acid sequence: CASSSSLGTEAFF.

The chain is built from TRBV3-1 (or the pseudogene TRBV3-2) and TRBJ1-5; D perhaps matches TRBD1 (5 bases). CDR3 length equals 16 residues. The germline V gene encodes CDR1 LGHDT and CDR2 YNNKEL (reference sequence). Trimming took off 8 bases at V and 0 bases at J, with 17 bases between the two ends. The CDR3 loop reads CASLRDKGDSNQPQHF. In DNA, the CDR3 is TGTGCCAGCCTGAGGGATAAAGGGGATAGCAATCAGCCCCAGCATTTT.

This clone was found once. The rearrangement uses TRBV14 and TRBJ2-5; 7 bases match TRBD1. Germline values: CDR1 SGHDN, CDR2 FVKESK. The CDR3 contains 15 residues. V shed 1 base and J 1 base; nucleotides not matched to a gene: 3. CDR3 sequence (DNA): TGTGCCAGCAGCCAAGGGTCAGGGGGCCAAGAGACCCAGTACTTC. Its protein product is CASSQGSGGQETQYF.

The chain uses TRBV5-6 and TRBJ1-6, with a possible D match to TRBD1 (5 bases). Germline V gene sequence: CDR1 SGHDT, CDR2 YYEEEE. The CDR3 sequence is 14 residues long. V was shortened by 0 bases and J by 10 bases, with 11 bases between the two germline ends. In DNA form, the CDR3 reads TGTGCCAGCAGCTTGGGTCGGCGGGGGTCACCCCTCCACTTT. The encoded protein is CASSLGRRGSPLHF.

The V and J genes are TRBV30 and TRBJ2-7; 7 positions match TRBD1. The CDR3 sequence is 14 residues long. After removal of 4 bases from V and 2 bases from J, the junction contained 8 bases not matched to a gene. Per germline, CDR1 GTSNPN and CDR2 SVGIG (reference sequence). The CDR3 DNA is TGTGCCTGGACCGTAGACAGGGTGGCCTACGAGCAGTACTTC. Encoded protein: CAWTVDRVAYEQYF. Combining the CDR3 with reference TRBV30 and TRBJ2-7 gives the whole variable domain SQTIHQWPATLVQPVGSPLSLECTVEGTSNPNLYWYRQAAGRGLQLLFYSVGIGQISSEVPQNLSASRPQDRQFILSSKKLLLSDSGFYLCAWTVDRVAYEQYFGPGTRLTVT.

The chain combines TRBV12-5 with TRBJ2-2; D is ambiguous. The CDR3 contains 18 residues. The germline CDR1 and CDR2 sequences are LGHNT and FRNRAP. V lost 0 bases, J lost 5 bases, and 19 bases lay in between. Here the CDR3 reads CASGLVPRKVSRTGELFF. Written as DNA, the CDR3 is TGTGCTAGTGGTTTGGTACCGAGAAAGGTAAGTAGGACCGGGGAGCTGTTTTTT.

J is TRBJ2-3 and V is TRBV27; D call uncertain. V dropped 1 base and J dropped 4 bases, with 6 bases sitting between them. CDR3 length equals 13 residues. Germline V gene data show CDR1 as MNHEY and CDR2 as SMNVEV (reference sequence). The CDR3 loop is CASSLWVSDTQYF. The CDR3 nucleotides are TGTGCCAGCAGTTTATGGGTGTCAGATACGCAGTATTTT.

The gene calls are TRBV5-5 and TRBJ1-2; tentatively, D is TRBD1 (6 bases). Trimming removed 2 bases at V and 6 bases at J, with 26 bases between. The germline V gene has CDR1 SGHKS and CDR2 YYEKEE (reference sequence). The CDR3 is 18 residues long. The CDR3: CASSLGVRDIAFQHGYTF. The CDR3 nucleotides are TGTGCCAGCAGCTTAGGAGTCCGGGACATCGCCTTTCAGCATGGCTACACCTTC.

V is TRBV7-9 and J is TRBJ2-7; D is unresolved. Germline V gives CDR1 SEHNR, CDR2 FQNEAQ (reference sequence). V was pared by 5 bases and J by 4 bases, with 9 bases between. The CDR3 has 12 amino acids. Here the CDR3 DNA reads TGTGCCAGCAGCCCACTGACTTACGAGCAGTACTTC. Protein product: CASSPLTYEQYF.

V and J are TRBV11-2 and TRBJ2-1; D is possibly TRBD2 (7 bases). V was cut by 7 bases and J by 4 bases, with 14 bases left in between. This CDR3 is built from 14 residues. Germline V gives CDR1 SGHAT, CDR2 FQNNGV. The CDR3 DNA is TGTGCCAGCAAGTGGGGGGGCCAATACAATGAGCAGTTCTTC. Translation gives CASKWGGQYNEQFF.

V is TRBV6-2 or TRBV6-3 and J is TRBJ2-7; TRBD1 matches 8 bases. The CDR3 is 14 amino acids. The V segment lost 5 bases and the J segment 7 bases; nucleotides outside the gene matches: 10. Germline loops: CDR1 MNHEY, CDR2 SVGEGT. CDR3 protein: CASSRQGARWEQYF. Here the CDR3 DNA reads TGTGCCAGCAGTCGTCAGGGGGCGCGGTGGGAGCAGTACTTC.

V and J are TRBV18 and TRBJ2-2; no firm D call. The CDR3 is 14 residues long. V gave up 3 bases and J gave up 0 bases, with 5 bases separating them. The germline CDR1 and CDR2 sequences are KGHSH and LQKENI. For the CDR3, the DNA is TGTGCCAGCTCACCTCTGCCGAACACCGGGGAGCTGTTTTTT. It encodes CASSPLPNTGELFF.

To note about this clone: The junction and the germline gene differ at one end; a read error may be behind it. The chain carries TRBV9 and TRBJ2-3; a possible D gene is TRBD2 (5 bases). The CDR3 length is 16 residues. CDR1 is SGDLS and CDR2 is YYNGEE in the germline V gene. CDR3 sequence (DNA): TGTGCCAGCAGCGTAGGTAACATAGGACTCACACATACGCAGTATTTT. It is translated as CASSVGNIGLTHTQYF. The variable domain in full, with the rest retrieved from reference TRBV9 and TRBJ2-3, is DSGVTQTPKHLITATGQRVTLRCSPRSGDLSVYWYQQSLDQGLQFLIQYYNGEERAKGNILERFSAQQFPDLHSELNLSSLELGDSALYFCASSVGNIGLTHTQYFGPGTRLTVL.

The gene calls are TRBV20-1 and TRBJ1-2; unclear D gene. Trimming shortened V by 3 bases and J by 4 bases, and 12 bases separated the two germline ends. This CDR3 comprises 13 residues. The germline V gene encodes CDR1 DFQATT and CDR2 SNEGSKA (reference sequence). The CDR3 loop is CSASPRQFYGYTF. The CDR3 DNA reads TGCAGTGCTAGTCCCAGGCAATTCTATGGCTACACCTTC.